The clone carrying this T cell receptor (beta chain) was counted a few times. Antigen: not known. Clones were sequenced by immunoSEQ multiplex PCR, and TCRdb holds only the in-frame ones, with some missing. The sample holds around 130,000 clones, approximately 86% seen once. The data were taken from a study of identifying expanded T cells in peripheral blood. V lost 4 bases and J lost 5, with 5 bases in between. This CDR3 has 11 amino acids. Germline CDR1 reads MGHDK; CDR2 reads SYGVNS. Study-wide results and limits: Technical replicates showed about 1.2 changed clones; approximately 2 weeks 15 to 20; four weeks 19.

Healthy donors had no documented immune events, such as infections, while sampled. This TCR was recovered from a person aged 18-70 years in good health. The specimen was blood. The J gene is TRBJ1-1, the V gene TRBV25-1; D ambiguous. The CDR3 region has the DNA TGTGCCAGCAGTGGTACAACTGAAGCTTTCTTT. It yields the protein CASSGTTEAFF.